This entry lists 21 T cell receptor beta chains sequenced from one sample in a study of cytomegalovirus exposure and HLA in healthy donors. In the PCR, 60 Vbeta and 13 Jbeta primers were used. Some clones are missing from TCRdb's copy, which holds only in-frame ones; the method was immunoSEQ multiplex PCR. In the table there are some 190,000 clones, 79% of which are singletons. Specimen: PBMCs. Every receptor here comes from a woman aged 45-59 years in good health and CMV-seronegative.

This chain joins TRBV5-6 and TRBJ1-1; D might be TRBD1 (6 bases). Germline CDR1 reads SGHDT; CDR2 reads YYEEEE. The CDR3 extends over 15 amino acids. Trimming cost V 4 bases and J 1 base, with 14 bases left between them. The CDR3, as DNA: TGTGCCAGCAGCGAACAGGGCTTAACGAACACTGAAGCTTTCTTT. Translated, it gives CASSEQGLTNTEAFF.

The chain couples TRBV7-8 to TRBJ1-4; unclear D gene. CDR1 is SGHVS, CDR2 FQNEAQ, per germline. The length of the CDR3 is 15 residues. V was clipped by 1 base and J by 8 bases, with 14 bases between them. The CDR3 region is CASSLVNSDGEKLFF. The CDR3 coding sequence is TGTGCCAGCAGCTTAGTTAACAGTGATGGAGAAAAACTGTTTTTT. Complete variable domain (other parts from reference TRBV7-8 and TRBJ1-4): GAGVSQSPRYKVAKRGQDVALRCDPISGHVSLFWYQQALGQGPEFLTYFQNEAQLDKSGLPSDRFFAERPEGSVSTLKIQRTQQEDSAVYLCASSLVNSDGEKLFFGSGTQLSVL.

Only a few counts were recorded for this clone. The V and J genes are TRBV4-1 and TRBJ1-4; D possibly corresponds to TRBD1 (5 bases). Germline V gene data show CDR1 as MGHRA and CDR2 as YSYEKL. Trimming pared 1 base from V and 7 bases from J, leaving 16 bases between. The CDR3 covers 16 residues. The CDR3: CASSQGGRLGGEKLFF. In DNA form, the CDR3 reads TGCGCCAGCAGCCAAGGCGGCCGCTTGGGGGGTGAAAAACTGTTTTTT.

The chain links TRBV18 to TRBJ1-6; 8 bases are a match to TRBD1. Germline V gives CDR1 KGHSH, CDR2 LQKENI. V trimming: 4 bases; J trimming: 5 bases; junction bases outside the gene matches: 7. CDR3 length equals 16 residues. The CDR3 DNA sequence: TGTGCCAGCTCACAACTATTGACAGGGGATAATTCACCCCTCCACTTT. Protein sequence: CASSQLLTGDNSPLHF.

A few counts support this clone. V is TRBV6-5 and J is TRBJ2-6; unclear D gene. This CDR3 region has 15 residues. The V end lost 5 bases, the J end lost 1 base, and 9 bases lay between the germline ends. The germline V gene encodes CDR1 MNHEY and CDR2 SVGAGI. The CDR3 DNA reads as TGTGCCAGCAGTCCGTTCCTATCTGGGGCCAACGTCCTGACTTTC. Translating gives CASSPFLSGANVLTF.

In its sample, this clone was seen once. CDR3 region: CASSVGGKNTEAFF. The CDR3 DNA sequence: TGTGCCAGCTCTGTTGGGGGGAAGAACACTGAAGCTTTCTTT. The genes are TRBV6-1 and TRBJ1-1, with D possibly TRBD1 on 5 matching bases. The CDR3 has 14 amino acids. Germline V gene data show CDR1 as MNHNS and CDR2 as SASEGT. Trimming cost V 8 bases and J 1 base, with 14 bases left between them.

The chain combines TRBV27 with TRBJ1-2; TRBD1 matches 10 bases. The CDR3 sequence is 12 residues long. Germline trimming cut 9 bases from V and 8 bases from J; bases unmatched to any gene: 6. The germline V gene encodes CDR1 MNHEY and CDR2 SMNVEV (reference sequence). CDR3 amino acids: CASRQGANGYTF. CDR3 nucleotide sequence: TGTGCCAGTAGACAGGGGGCGAACGGCTACACCTTC.

The chain uses TRBV7-2 and TRBJ1-5; D may be TRBD1 (5 bases). V was trimmed by 6 bases and J by 3 bases, leaving 9 bases between them. Per germline, CDR1 SGHTA and CDR2 FQGNSA. The CDR3 length is 13 residues. As DNA, the CDR3 is TGTGCCAGCAGTTTCAGGGCCAATCAGCCCCAGCATTTT. Its translation is CASSFRANQPQHF.

This clone has a handful of counts. The V and J genes are TRBV5-6 and TRBJ1-1; TRBD1 agrees at 9 bases. V lost 3 bases to trimming and J lost 4 bases; unmatched junction nucleotides: 4. The germline CDR1 and CDR2 sequences are SGHDT and YYEEEE. CDR3 size: 14 residues. The CDR3 spells CASSYRGPGTEAFF. CDR3 bases: TGTGCCAGCAGCTACAGGGGGCCGGGCACTGAAGCTTTCTTT.

V and J are TRBV2 and TRBJ1-1; D is undetermined. V lost 6 bases to trimming and J lost 8 bases, with 16 bases between them. CDR3 length equals 13 residues. The germline V gene has CDR1 SNHLY and CDR2 FYNNEI. CDR3 DNA: TGTGCCAGCAGGGCCTCCGAGGCGAGAGAAGCTTTCTTT. It codes for CASRASEAREAFF.

This rearrangement joins TRBV19 to TRBJ1-5, with D unclear. Trimming took 5 bases from V and 0 from J, leaving 14 bases between them. The CDR3 is made up of 16 amino acids. Germline V gene data show CDR1 as LNHDA and CDR2 as SQIVND (reference sequence). The CDR3 loop reads CASSEDSLNSNQPQHF. In DNA, the CDR3 is TGTGCCAGTAGTGAGGATTCCCTGAATAGCAATCAGCCCCAGCATTTT.

In its sample, this clone was seen once. This chain joins TRBV28 and TRBJ2-5, with TRBD2 matching 7 bases. This CDR3 spans 15 amino acids. Germline CDR1 reads MDHEN; CDR2 reads SYDVKM. J lost 7 bases, V lost 2 bases, and 10 bases had no gene match. The CDR3: CASSLGGGPGGTQYF. Written as DNA, the CDR3 is TGTGCCAGCAGTTTAGGGGGAGGGCCGGGGGGGACCCAGTACTTC.

The rearrangement joins TRBV5-1 to TRBJ1-4; tentative D call: TRBD1 (5 bases). From germline, CDR1 is SGHRS and CDR2 YFSETQ. The germline V and J ends were trimmed by 7 bases and 5 bases, with 12 bases remaining between them. This CDR3 has 13 amino acids. The CDR3 here is CASARGSNEKLFF. DNA for the CDR3: TGCGCCAGCGCGCGGGGGAGCAATGAAAAACTGTTTTTT.

The chain joins TRBV5-6 to TRBJ2-1, with 7 nucleotides matching TRBD1. The CDR3 contains 16 residues. Germline V gene sequence: CDR1 SGHDT, CDR2 YYEEEE. V was clipped by 3 bases and J by 4 bases; unmatched bases: 10. The CDR3: CASSYTTGQRYNEQFF. CDR3 DNA sequence: TGTGCCAGCAGCTACACCACGGGACAGAGATACAATGAGCAGTTCTTC.

This chain links TRBV7-2 with TRBJ1-5, with TRBD1 as a possible D gene (5 bases). V dropped 2 bases and J dropped 3 bases, with 14 bases sitting between them. Germline V gene data show CDR1 as SGHTA and CDR2 as FQGNSA. The CDR3 sequence is 16 residues long. CDR3 amino acids: CASSLSRQRANQPQHF. The CDR3 DNA reads as TGTGCCAGCAGCTTAAGTCGACAGCGGGCCAATCAGCCCCAGCATTTT.

This clone was recorded once. The rearrangement joins TRBV7-2 to TRBJ2-4; a weak D match, TRBD1 (5 bases). This CDR3 spans 14 amino acids. The V gene's germline CDR1 is SGHTA and CDR2 FQGNSA. Trimming pared 1 base from V and 5 bases from J, leaving 9 bases between. The CDR3 here is CASSLDGAQNIQYF. CDR3 in DNA: TGTGCCAGCAGCTTAGATGGGGCCCAAAACATTCAGTACTTC.

This clone was counted a few times. The gene calls are TRBV7-9 and TRBJ1-1, with D tentatively TRBD1 (5 bases). Between the trimmed V and J ends, which lost 2 bases and 5 bases, there was a span of 9 bases. Germline assignment: CDR1 SEHNR and CDR2 FQNEAQ (reference sequence). This CDR3 is built from 13 residues. CDR3 sequence reads: CASSLSQGTEAFF. CDR3 bases: TGTGCCAGCAGCTTATCTCAGGGTACTGAAGCTTTCTTT. Full variable domain (missing parts from reference TRBV7-9 and TRBJ1-1): DTGVSQNPRHKITKRGQNVTFRCDPISEHNRLYWYRQTLGQGPEFLTYFQNEAQLEKSRLLSDRFSAERPKGSFSTLEIQRTEQGDSAMYLCASSLSQGTEAFFGQGTRLTVV.

This clone was seen more than once but under ten times. The same CDR3 is also encoded by other DNA sequences in this sample. This chain links TRBV9 with TRBJ1-5; D gene uncertain. The germline CDR1 and CDR2 sequences are SGDLS and YYNGEE. V lost 0 bases, J lost 1 base, and 8 bases lay in between. The CDR3 loop spans 15 amino acids. CDR3 region: CASSVGEGSNQPQHF. In DNA form, the CDR3 reads TGTGCCAGCAGCGTAGGGGAGGGAAGCAATCAGCCCCAGCATTTT.

V and J are TRBV5-8 and TRBJ2-5, with 10 nucleotides matching TRBD2. Germline CDR1 is SGHTS and CDR2 is YDEGEE. The CDR3 contains 14 residues. Trimming removed 4 bases from V and 4 bases from J; junction bases left unmatched: 4. CDR3 nucleotide sequence: TGTGCCAGCAGCACTTTAGCGGGAGGAGAGACCCAGTACTTC. This codes for CASSTLAGGETQYF.

The chain employs TRBV29-1 and TRBJ2-7; TRBD1 matches at 9 bases. The CDR3 covers 13 residues. The J segment lost 4 bases and the V segment lost 3 bases, leaving 4 bases of the junction unmatched. The germline V gene encodes CDR1 SQVTM and CDR2 ANQGSEA. The CDR3 spells CSVEGQGLYEQYF. The CDR3 bases are TGCAGCGTTGAGGGACAGGGCCTATACGAGCAGTACTTC.

This CDR3 is CASSEGDRPEAFF. In nucleotides, the CDR3 is TGTGCCAGCAGTGAGGGGGACAGACCTGAAGCTTTCTTT. This chain uses TRBV2 with TRBJ1-1, with TRBD1 matching over 7 bases. CDR1 is SNHLY, CDR2 FYNNEI, per germline. The CDR3 runs to 13 residues. Germline trimming cut 3 bases from V and 6 bases from J; bases unmatched to any gene: 4.